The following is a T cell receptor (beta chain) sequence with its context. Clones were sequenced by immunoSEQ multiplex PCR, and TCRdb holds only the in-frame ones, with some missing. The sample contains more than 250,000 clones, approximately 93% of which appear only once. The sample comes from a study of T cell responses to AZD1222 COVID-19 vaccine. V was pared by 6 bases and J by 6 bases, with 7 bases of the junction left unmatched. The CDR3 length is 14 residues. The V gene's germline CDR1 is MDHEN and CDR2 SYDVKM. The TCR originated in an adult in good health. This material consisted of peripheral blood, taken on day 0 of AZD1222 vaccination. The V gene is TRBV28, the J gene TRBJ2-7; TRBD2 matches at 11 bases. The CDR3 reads CASRVGLAGGEQYF. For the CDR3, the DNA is TGTGCCAGCAGGGTTGGGCTAGCGGGAGGCGAGCAGTACTTC. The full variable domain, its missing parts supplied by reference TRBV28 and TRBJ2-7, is DVKVTQSSRYLVKRTGEKVFLECVQDMDHENMFWYRQDPGLGLRLIYFSYDVKMKEKGDIPEGYSVSREKKERFSLILESASTNQTSMYLCASRVGLAGGEQYFGPGTRLTVT.